A single T cell receptor beta chain is shown here with its context. Antigen specificity is unknown. The data are from a study of spatial heterogeneity in lung cancer. The study's findings and limits: Whereas they appeared in blood less at follow-up, ubiquitous expanded tumor TCRs appeared there more at resection.

Stated time point: sample taken at primary tumor resection. Whole RNA obtained from tumor, nontumor lung or frozen PBMC underwent sequencing without sorting. 55 to 80 TRACERx patients with early, untreated non-small cell lung cancer donated samples. Unique molecular identifiers tagged every individual TCR cDNA molecule. TCRdb used MiXCR to reprocess the 5' RACE reads, holding one entry per CDR3 protein. The sample has 40,000 or so distinct CDR3 sequences, roughly 5% seen once. The clonotype comes from a female donor with early-stage non-small cell lung cancer. The sequences come from PBMCs, collected at surgery.

The CDR3 DNA reads TGCAGCGTTGATCTGGCAGGCGCGAGGGAGACCCAGTACTTC. Encoded protein: CSVDLAGARETQYF. The chain is built from TRBV29-1 and TRBJ2-5; D is undetermined. V was shortened by 3 bases and J by 5 bases, with 16 bases between the two germline ends. From germline, CDR1 is SQVTM and CDR2 ANQGSEA. The CDR3 totals 14 residues.